This TCR beta chain was sequenced for a study of beta chain features in type 1 diabetes. Study-level information: The patient and healthy donor groups were comparable for age, gender and cell yields. All samples together contributed some 100,000,000 sorted cells for examination.

This clone was picked up a small number of times. Its antigen is unidentified. Central memory, naive, regulatory and stem cell-like memory CD4+ cells were sorted by CD45RO/CCR7/CD25/CD127/CD95/CD27. Study-level points and caveats: VDJ junctions in type 1 diabetes patients carried more deletions and fewer insertions. Among patients with Type 1 diabetes, TCRB CDR3s were moderately but significantly shorter in every one of the four CD4+ subsets.

The sequenced template was cDNA made from the entire isolated RNA. The data were produced by immunoSEQ multiplex PCR, yet TCRdb's version contains in-frame clones alone and is incomplete. The table includes a few hundred thousand clones, approximately 10% detected once. This CDR3 has 15 residues. V trimming: 6 bases; J trimming: 2 bases; junction bases outside the gene matches: 9. In germline, CDR1 is SQVTM, CDR2 ANQGSEA. The source material was naive CD4+ T cells from blood. The V gene is TRBV29-1, the J gene TRBJ2-3, with 9 bases that match TRBD1. This clonotype was sampled from a young man with type 1 diabetes. This CDR3 is CSVARTGAITDTQYF. CDR3 bases: TGCAGCGTGGCTAGGACAGGGGCCATCACAGATACGCAGTATTTT.